Presented here are 2 T cell receptor beta chains from one specimen sequenced in a study of glioma-infiltrating T cells. Using RNA template, CDR3s of TCR alpha and beta were amplified with iRepertoire arm-PCR. TCRdb called the multiplex PCR reads again in MiXCR, with one record for every CDR3 protein. The sample shows 100,000 to 150,000 distinct CDR3 sequences, 23% of them seen only once. Sequenced material: glioma tissue, nonneoplastic brain tissue, or PBMCs (not recorded which). The source of these receptors is a human donor with low-grade glioma or glioblastoma, undergoing nonglioma brain surgery, or in good health (not recorded which).

The chain couples TRBV4-2 to TRBJ1-5, with D unresolved. CDR3 length: 15 amino acids. The V end lost 0 bases, the J end lost 6 bases, and 12 bases lay between the germline ends. Germline assignment: CDR1 LGHNA and CDR2 YNFKEQ. The CDR3 sequence is CASSQDGDRGQPQHF. The CDR3 nucleotides are TGTGCCAGCAGCCAAGATGGTGATCGCGGTCAGCCCCAGCATTTT.

This clonotype turned up a few times. The genes are TRBV14 and TRBJ2-7, with unresolved D. The CDR3 contains 12 residues. Germline V lookup: CDR1 SGHDN, CDR2 FVKESK. Trimming took 1 base from V and 1 from J, leaving 2 bases between them. CDR3 sequence: CASSQGSYEQYF. The CDR3 coding sequence is TGTGCCAGCAGCCAAGGGTCCTACGAGCAGTACTTC.